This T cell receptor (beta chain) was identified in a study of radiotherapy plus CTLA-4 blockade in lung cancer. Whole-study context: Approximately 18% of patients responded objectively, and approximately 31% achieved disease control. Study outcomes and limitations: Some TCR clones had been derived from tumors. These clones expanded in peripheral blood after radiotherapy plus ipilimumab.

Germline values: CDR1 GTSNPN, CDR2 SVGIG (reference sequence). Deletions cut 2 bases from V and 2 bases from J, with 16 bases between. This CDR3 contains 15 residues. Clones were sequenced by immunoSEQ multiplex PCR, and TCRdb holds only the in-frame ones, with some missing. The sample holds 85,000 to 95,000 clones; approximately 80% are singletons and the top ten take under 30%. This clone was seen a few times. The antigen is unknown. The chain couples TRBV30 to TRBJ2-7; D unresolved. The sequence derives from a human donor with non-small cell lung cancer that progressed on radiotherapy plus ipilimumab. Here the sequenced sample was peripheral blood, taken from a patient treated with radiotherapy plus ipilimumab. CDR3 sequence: CAWSTLRGRPYEQYF. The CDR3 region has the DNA TGTGCCTGGAGTACTCTAAGAGGTCGTCCCTACGAGCAGTACTTC.